This T cell receptor (beta chain) came from a study of blood T cell repertoires in COVID-19. Germline CDR1 and CDR2: MDHEN and SYDVKM. V lost 4 bases and J lost 4; bases outside the gene matches: 10. The CDR3 spans 16 residues. Some clones are missing from TCRdb's copy, which holds only in-frame ones; the method was immunoSEQ multiplex PCR. The sample records 300,000 to 350,000 clones, 87% being singletons. The sequencing sample was made of PBMCs or T cells enriched from blood (not recorded which). The TCR was taken from a woman aged 30 to 39 who had recovered from COVID-19. This chain links TRBV28 with TRBJ1-5; 7 bases fit TRBD1. CDR3 sequence: CASSSPLQGSNQPQHF. The CDR3 DNA reads as TGTGCCAGCAGTTCCCCTTTACAGGGGTCGAATCAGCCCCAGCATTTT.